These 2 T cell receptor beta chains came from one sample sequenced in a study of T cell responses to AZD1222 COVID-19 vaccine. Repertoires were generated with immunoSEQ multiplex PCR, while TCRdb's copy carries only in-frame clones and drops some. The sample has about 120,000 clones, 90% to 95% seen once. Source: peripheral blood, taken on day 0 of AZD1222 vaccination. These receptors all come from an adult in good health.

The V gene is TRBV28, the J gene TRBJ2-1, with D hard to call. CDR1 MDHEN and CDR2 SYDVKM come from the germline V gene. CDR3 length equals 13 residues. Trimming pared 7 bases from V and 5 bases from J, leaving 12 bases between. CDR3 DNA: TGTGCCAGCATGCCTGGTATGCACAATGAGCAGTTCTTC. Amino acid sequence: CASMPGMHNEQFF.

This clone has a single count. The chain recombines TRBV30 with TRBJ1-2; 7 bases align to TRBD1. The CDR3 has 15 amino acids. Germline V gene lookup returns CDR1 GTSNPN and CDR2 SVGIG (reference sequence). Trimming cost V 2 bases and J 1 base; bases outside gene matches: 7. The CDR3 nucleotides read TGTGCCTGGAGTATAGTGTGGGACAGTAACTATGGCTACACCTTC. This gives the protein CAWSIVWDSNYGYTF.